This is a list of T cell receptor beta chains from one sample in a study of blood T cell repertoires in COVID-19. Assay used: immunoSEQ multiplex PCR; TCRdb lists only in-frame clones, some missing. This table holds approximately 290,000 clones, roughly 86% found once. The sample consisted of peripheral blood. Receptor source: a young woman with COVID-19, enrolled during active disease. CDR3s include the opening cysteine and the closing phenylalanine or tryptophan. The order of the fields is CDR3 protein, CDR3 DNA, clone size, D gene, V gene, J gene. D genes are given only for firm matches. Only part of the rows carry a size: once, few, many, or a class if the clone is expanded.

CDR3aa: CASSISGGPYEQYF
CDR3nt: TGTGCCAGTAGTATCAGCGGGGGGCCCTACGAGCAGTACTTC
abundance: .
d_gene: TRBD2
v_gene: TRBV19
j_gene: TRBJ2-7

CDR3aa: CASSTGQPAEPQHF
CDR3nt: TGCGCCAGCAGTACCGGACAGCCGGCTGAGCCCCAGCATTTT
abundance: few
d_gene: .
v_gene: TRBV5-1
j_gene: TRBJ1-5

CDR3aa: CASRFGGANEQFF
CDR3nt: TGTGCCAGCAGATTTGGTGGGGCGAATGAGCAGTTCTTC
abundance: .
d_gene: .
v_gene: TRBV27
j_gene: TRBJ2-1

CDR3aa: CASSPSPGGLTGELFF
CDR3nt: TGTGCCAGCTCACCATCGCCGGGGGGATTAACCGGGGAGCTGTTTTTT
abundance: .
d_gene: TRBD2
v_gene: TRBV18
j_gene: TRBJ2-2

CDR3aa: CASSLLNGVYTEAFF
CDR3nt: TGTGCCAGCAGCCTCTTGAACGGGGTATACACTGAAGCTTTCTTT
abundance: .
d_gene: .
v_gene: TRBV14
j_gene: TRBJ1-1

CDR3aa: CASSESSGGLQETQYF
CDR3nt: TGCGCCAGCAGTGAGTCAAGCGGGGGCCTACAAGAGACCCAGTACTTC
abundance: .
d_gene: TRBD2
v_gene: TRBV10-1
j_gene: TRBJ2-5

CDR3aa: CASSFGSTEAFF
CDR3nt: TGTGCCAGCAGTTTTGGGAGCACTGAAGCTTTCTTT
abundance: .
d_gene: .
v_gene: TRBV28
j_gene: TRBJ1-1

CDR3aa: CASSPPGGGAETQYF
CDR3nt: TGTGCCAGCAGTCCTCCTGGCGGGGGGGCGGAGACCCAGTACTTC
abundance: .
d_gene: TRBD2
v_gene: TRBV6-6
j_gene: TRBJ2-5

CDR3aa: CSVSGNQINYGYTF
CDR3nt: TGCAGCGTTTCCGGGAACCAAATTAACTATGGCTACACCTTC
abundance: .
d_gene: .
v_gene: TRBV29-1
j_gene: TRBJ1-2

CDR3aa: CASTRGEEEKLFF
CDR3nt: TGTGCCAGCACCAGGGGGGAGGAGGAAAAACTGTTTTTT
abundance: .
d_gene: TRBD1
v_gene: TRBV7-9
j_gene: TRBJ1-4

CDR3aa: CASKSLADQNTGELFF
CDR3nt: TGTGCCAGCAAATCTCTAGCGGATCAGAACACCGGGGAGCTGTTTTTT
abundance: .
d_gene: TRBD2
v_gene: TRBV7-9
j_gene: TRBJ2-2

CDR3aa: CASSVATGKDTEAFF
CDR3nt: TGTGCCAGCAGCGTGGCGACAGGGAAGGACACTGAAGCTTTCTTT
abundance: .
d_gene: TRBD1
v_gene: TRBV7-9
j_gene: TRBJ1-1

CDR3aa: CSARQGTPQFF
CDR3nt: TGCAGTGCCCGGCAGGGTACCCCCCAGTTCTTC
abundance: .
d_gene: .
v_gene: TRBV20-1
j_gene: TRBJ2-1

CDR3aa: CASSSRGGLDNEQFF
CDR3nt: TGTGCCAGCAGTTCGCGGGGGGGCCTTGACAATGAGCAGTTCTTC
abundance: .
d_gene: TRBD2
v_gene: TRBV2
j_gene: TRBJ2-1

CDR3aa: CASSPPLAGYGYTF
CDR3nt: TGTGCCAGCTCACCACCGCTGGCGGGCTATGGCTACACCTTC
abundance: .
d_gene: .
v_gene: TRBV18
j_gene: TRBJ1-2

CDR3aa: CASKRQGYTEAFF
CDR3nt: TGTGCCAGCAAAAGACAGGGCTACACTGAAGCTTTCTTT
abundance: once
d_gene: TRBD1
v_gene: TRBV6-5
j_gene: TRBJ1-1

CDR3aa: CAISGTAEAFF
CDR3nt: TGTGCCATCAGTGGGACAGCTGAAGCTTTCTTT
abundance: .
d_gene: .
v_gene: TRBV10-3
j_gene: TRBJ1-1

CDR3aa: CASSPGVYEQYF
CDR3nt: TGTGCCAGCAGCCCGGGAGTTTACGAGCAGTACTTC
abundance: .
d_gene: .
v_gene: TRBV5-5
j_gene: TRBJ2-7

CDR3aa: CSPTAAKDTQYF
CDR3nt: TGCAGCCCCACCGCGGCCAAAGATACGCAGTATTTT
abundance: .
d_gene: .
v_gene: TRBV29-1
j_gene: TRBJ2-3

CDR3aa: CASSIRDRVNIQYF
CDR3nt: TGTGCCAGTAGTATCCGGGACAGGGTAAACATTCAGTACTTC
abundance: once
d_gene: TRBD1
v_gene: TRBV19
j_gene: TRBJ2-4

CDR3aa: CSAIAETQYF
CDR3nt: TGCAGTGCCATAGCGGAGACCCAGTACTTC
abundance: few
d_gene: .
v_gene: TRBV20-1
j_gene: TRBJ2-5

CDR3aa: CATSDFTGYGYTF
CDR3nt: TGTGCCACCAGTGATTTCACCGGCTATGGCTACACCTTC
abundance: .
d_gene: .
v_gene: TRBV24-1
j_gene: TRBJ1-2

CDR3aa: CASSWGGISGNTIYF
CDR3nt: TGTGCCAGCAGCTGGGGGGGGATCTCTGGAAACACCATATATTTT
abundance: .
d_gene: .
v_gene: TRBV5-8
j_gene: TRBJ1-3

CDR3aa: CASSFRAHYEQYF
CDR3nt: TGTGCCAGCAGTTTCAGGGCTCACTACGAGCAGTACTTC
abundance: .
d_gene: .
v_gene: TRBV27
j_gene: TRBJ2-7

CDR3aa: CASSSGTAIQETQYF
CDR3nt: TGCGCCAGCAGCTCAGGGACAGCCATACAAGAGACCCAGTACTTC
abundance: .
d_gene: TRBD1
v_gene: TRBV5-1
j_gene: TRBJ2-5

CDR3aa: CASSLREGHTDTQYF
CDR3nt: TGTGCCAGCAGTTTGCGGGAGGGACACACAGATACGCAGTATTTT
abundance: once
d_gene: TRBD2
v_gene: TRBV27
j_gene: TRBJ2-3

CDR3aa: CATSRGGPGSYEQYF
CDR3nt: TGTGCCACCAGCAGAGGAGGCCCCGGGTCCTACGAGCAGTACTTC
abundance: .
d_gene: .
v_gene: TRBV15
j_gene: TRBJ2-7

CDR3aa: CASSQDIRDRGYEQYF
CDR3nt: TGCGCCAGCAGCCAAGACATCCGGGACAGGGGCTACGAGCAGTACTTC
abundance: .
d_gene: TRBD1
v_gene: TRBV4-1
j_gene: TRBJ2-7

CDR3aa: CASRKDREVGNEQFF
CDR3nt: TGTGCCAGCAGGAAGGACAGGGAGGTAGGCAATGAGCAGTTCTTC
abundance: .
d_gene: TRBD1
v_gene: TRBV6-6
j_gene: TRBJ2-1

CDR3aa: CASSLVRNQPQHF
CDR3nt: TGTGCCAGCAGTTTGGTTCGGAATCAGCCCCAGCATTTT
abundance: .
d_gene: .
v_gene: TRBV27
j_gene: TRBJ1-5

CDR3aa: CASSRATSGAMANEQFF
CDR3nt: TGCGCCAGCAGCCGGGCGACTAGCGGGGCAATGGCAAATGAGCAGTTCTTC
abundance: .
d_gene: TRBD2
v_gene: TRBV5-1
j_gene: TRBJ2-1

CDR3aa: CASSLNAGLQETQYF
CDR3nt: TGTGCCAGCAGTTTAAACGCGGGGCTCCAAGAGACCCAGTACTTC
abundance: .
d_gene: .
v_gene: TRBV27
j_gene: TRBJ2-5

CDR3aa: CASSQGALSLNEQFF
CDR3nt: TGCGCCAGCAGCCAAGGGGCCCTCAGTTTGAATGAGCAGTTCTTC
abundance: .
d_gene: .
v_gene: TRBV4-1
j_gene: TRBJ2-1

CDR3aa: CASSLPGTGNTIYF
CDR3nt: TGTGCCAGCAGCCTTCCTGGGACAGGGAACACCATATATTTT
abundance: .
d_gene: TRBD1
v_gene: TRBV3-1/TRBV3-2
j_gene: TRBJ1-3

CDR3aa: CATNDVAGQETQYF
CDR3nt: TGTGCCACCAATGATGTAGCGGGGCAAGAGACCCAGTACTTC
abundance: .
d_gene: TRBD2
v_gene: TRBV6-4
j_gene: TRBJ2-5

CDR3aa: CASSFRLARNEQFF
CDR3nt: TGTGCCAGCAGTTTCCGACTAGCGCGGAATGAGCAGTTCTTC
abundance: .
d_gene: TRBD2
v_gene: TRBV27
j_gene: TRBJ2-1

CDR3aa: CASSISRQLGNEQFF
CDR3nt: TGTGCCAGTAGTATTTCTCGACAGCTTGGCAATGAGCAGTTCTTC
abundance: .
d_gene: .
v_gene: TRBV19
j_gene: TRBJ2-1

CDR3aa: CASSLSSGGASEQFF
CDR3nt: TGTGCCAGCAGCTTATCCAGCGGGGGGGCAAGTGAGCAGTTCTTC
abundance: .
d_gene: TRBD2
v_gene: TRBV11-3
j_gene: TRBJ2-1

CDR3aa: CASSDRPFQPQHF
CDR3nt: TGTGCCAGCAGCGACAGACCCTTTCAGCCCCAGCATTTT
abundance: .
d_gene: .
v_gene: TRBV12-3/TRBV12-4
j_gene: TRBJ1-5

CDR3aa: CASSRNGGRFDTQYF
CDR3nt: TGTGCCAGCAGTAGGAACGGGGGGAGGTTTGATACGCAGTATTTT
abundance: .
d_gene: TRBD2
v_gene: TRBV6-6
j_gene: TRBJ2-3

CDR3aa: CASSLAGGRDEKLFF
CDR3nt: TGCGCCAGCAGCTTGGCTGGTGGGAGGGATGAAAAACTGTTTTTT
abundance: .
d_gene: .
v_gene: TRBV5-1
j_gene: TRBJ1-4

CDR3aa: CAPPEDSPYEQYF
CDR3nt: TGTGCCCCCCCAGAGGACAGCCCCTACGAGCAGTACTTC
abundance: few
d_gene: .
v_gene: TRBV6-4
j_gene: TRBJ2-7

CDR3aa: CASSQLPFFRLYYNEQFF
CDR3nt: TGTGCCAGCAGCCAACTCCCCTTTTTTAGACTATACTACAATGAGCAGTTCTTC
abundance: .
d_gene: .
v_gene: TRBV14
j_gene: TRBJ2-1

CDR3aa: CSASREVNTEAFF
CDR3nt: TGCAGTGCTAGTCGGGAGGTGAACACTGAAGCTTTCTTT
abundance: .
d_gene: .
v_gene: TRBV20-1
j_gene: TRBJ1-1

CDR3aa: CASGTANTKQYF
CDR3nt: TGTGCCAGCGGGACAGCAAATACGAAGCAGTACTTC
abundance: .
d_gene: TRBD1
v_gene: TRBV19
j_gene: TRBJ2-7

CDR3aa: CASSRQGARSGYTF
CDR3nt: TGCGCCAGCAGTCGCCAGGGGGCGCGCAGTGGCTACACCTTC
abundance: once
d_gene: TRBD1
v_gene: TRBV5-1
j_gene: TRBJ1-2

CDR3aa: CASSQETGDNSPLHF
CDR3nt: TGTGCCAGCAGCCAAGAGACAGGGGACAATTCACCCCTCCACTTT
abundance: once
d_gene: TRBD1
v_gene: TRBV3-1/TRBV3-2
j_gene: TRBJ1-6

CDR3aa: CASSPYGGDTEAFF
CDR3nt: TGTGCCAGCAGCCCCTACGGGGGTGATACTGAAGCTTTCTTT
abundance: .
d_gene: .
v_gene: TRBV7-9
j_gene: TRBJ1-1

CDR3aa: CASSPTGGYGYTF
CDR3nt: TGTGCCAGCAGCCCGACAGGCGGCTATGGCTACACCTTC
abundance: .
d_gene: .
v_gene: TRBV5-8
j_gene: TRBJ1-2

CDR3aa: CASRTGTGVQPQHF
CDR3nt: TGTGCCAGCAGGACCGGGACAGGAGTACAGCCCCAGCATTTT
abundance: .
d_gene: TRBD1
v_gene: TRBV28
j_gene: TRBJ1-5

CDR3aa: CASSEPGQIKEYF
CDR3nt: TGTGCCAGCAGTGAGCCAGGACAAATAAAAGAGTATTTT
abundance: .
d_gene: .
v_gene: TRBV2
j_gene: TRBJ2-3

CDR3aa: CASSYLGGNSPLHF
CDR3nt: TGTGCCAGCAGTTATTTGGGAGGCAATTCACCCCTCCACTTT
abundance: .
d_gene: .
v_gene: TRBV6-6
j_gene: TRBJ1-6

CDR3aa: CASSPGGSGANVLTF
CDR3nt: TGCGCCAGCAGCCCGGGGGGCTCTGGGGCCAACGTCCTGACTTTC
abundance: .
d_gene: TRBD2
v_gene: TRBV5-1
j_gene: TRBJ2-6

CDR3aa: CASTRGGIETQYF
CDR3nt: TGTGCCAGCACCCGGGGGGGAATAGAGACCCAGTACTTC
abundance: few
d_gene: TRBD2
v_gene: TRBV6-5
j_gene: TRBJ2-5

CDR3aa: CASSHDRGSYEQYF
CDR3nt: TGTGCCAGCAGCCATGACAGGGGCTCCTACGAGCAGTACTTC
abundance: .
d_gene: TRBD1
v_gene: TRBV6-5
j_gene: TRBJ2-7

CDR3aa: CASSLVMQGGNYEQYF
CDR3nt: TGTGCCAGCAGCTTAGTCATGCAGGGAGGAAACTACGAGCAGTACTTC
abundance: once
d_gene: .
v_gene: TRBV11-2
j_gene: TRBJ2-7

CDR3aa: CASSFAGQGNEKLFF
CDR3nt: TGTGCCAGCAGCTTCGCGGGACAGGGGAATGAAAAACTGTTTTTT
abundance: .
d_gene: TRBD1
v_gene: TRBV7-9
j_gene: TRBJ1-4